This TCR beta chain is drawn from a study of blood T cell repertoires in COVID-19. On the study more broadly: The analysed material was cDNA or gDNA that came from T cells, B-cell-depleted T cells, or PBMCs.

TCRdb's copy holds only in-frame clones and misses some; the assay was immunoSEQ multiplex PCR. The sample contains about 220,000 clones, 75% to 85% of which appear only once. The V end lost 8 bases, the J end lost 3 bases, and 13 bases lay between the germline ends. The CDR3 runs 13 residues. CDR1 is KGHDR and CDR2 is SFDVKD in the germline V gene. The clonotype originates from a woman in her 70s with COVID-19, enrolled during active disease. The V and J genes are TRBV24-1 and TRBJ2-7; D is possibly TRBD1 (8 bases). Sequencing input: peripheral blood. CDR3 sequence reads: CATTQGEGYEQYF. The CDR3 DNA sequence: TGTGCCACCACACAGGGGGAGGGCTACGAGCAGTACTTC.